The 14 T cell receptor beta chains below were found in one sample sequenced in a study of CXCR3-negative and CXCR3-positive naive CD8 T cells. TRB cDNA libraries were made by UMI-labeled 5' RACE. TCRdb derives one entry per CDR3 protein from the 5' RACE reads, leaving out DNA. Its listing shows 5,000 to 6,500 distinct CDR3 sequences. The sample comprised naive CXCR3- CD8+ T cells from blood. Subset specified: CD45RO-CCR7+CD27+CD95- naive CD8+ T cells lacking CXCR3 (TNR3-). The receptor set was obtained from a human donor in good health. Some clones in this sample may be carry-over from other donors' samples.

This clonotype is deemed medium-sized by its frequency. The gene calls are TRBV6-5 and TRBJ2-1; the D call from TCRdb, TRBD2, cannot be confirmed without DNA. Per the germline V gene, CDR1 is MNHEY and CDR2 is SVGAGI. CDR3 length: 16 residues. This CDR3 reads CASSLSGGSSYNEQFF.

This chain uses TRBV21-1 with TRBJ1-5. TRBV21-1 is reported as a pseudogene. This CDR3 contains 16 residues. The CDR3 sequence: CASSKSPARGNQPQHF.

This clonotype is classed as medium-sized by frequency. The CDR3 spells CASSQRYNEQFF. The V and J genes are TRBV14 and TRBJ2-1. CDR1 and CDR2 from the germline V gene are SGHDN and FVKESK. CDR3 size: 12 residues.

This clonotype is labeled medium-sized based on frequency. CDR3 sequence reads: CASSYFTGSGANVLTF. This chain uses TRBV6-5 with TRBJ2-6; TCRdb names TRBD1, which stays unverified in the absence of DNA. This CDR3 region has 16 residues. Germline assignment: CDR1 MNHEY and CDR2 SVGAGI.

Judged by frequency, this clonotype is medium-sized. The chain combines TRBV27 with TRBJ2-1. This CDR3 contains 13 residues. Looked up from germline, CDR1 is MNHEY and CDR2 is SMNVEV (reference sequence). The CDR3 loop reads CASSLSKGNEQFF.

In terms of frequency, this clonotype is medium-sized. The rearrangement joins TRBV12-3 or TRBV12-4 to TRBJ2-7; TCRdb gives TRBD1 as the D gene, but with no DNA this cannot be confirmed. This CDR3 is 13 amino acids long. The CDR3 here is CASAGTVTYEQYF.

The rearrangement links TRBV4-1 to TRBJ1-1. This CDR3 has 14 residues. The V gene's germline CDR1 is MGHRA and CDR2 YSYEKL. The chain's CDR3 is CASSQRLGEGEAFF.

This chain links TRBV30 with TRBJ2-7; lacking DNA, the TRBD2 call made by TCRdb goes unchecked. CDR3 size: 14 residues. Germline CDR1 GTSNPN, CDR2 SVGIG (reference sequence). This CDR3 is CAWTQGGLASPQYF.

By frequency, this clonotype is medium-sized. The chain has TRBV5-1 and TRBJ2-3. In germline, CDR1 is SGHRS, CDR2 YFSETQ. The CDR3 extends over 13 amino acids. The CDR3 region is CASSSSYTDTQYF.

The rearrangement uses TRBV29-1 and TRBJ2-1; TCRdb selects TRBD2, and the lack of DNA leaves this call unchecked. This CDR3 comprises 15 residues. Germline V gene lookup returns CDR1 SQVTM and CDR2 ANQGSEA. CDR3 amino acids: CSGLAGGDSYNEQFF.

The chain combines TRBV6-5 with TRBJ2-2. The CDR3 has 15 residues. Looked up from germline, CDR1 is MNHEY and CDR2 is SVGAGI. The CDR3 here is CASSYSSPITGELFF.

The J gene is TRBJ2-7, the V gene TRBV21-1; the D call from TCRdb, TRBD2, cannot be confirmed without DNA. TRBV21-1 is noted as a pseudogene. The CDR3 length is 13 residues. The CDR3 sequence is CAIGRTGSYEQYF.

This chain links TRBV6-6 with TRBJ2-7; there is no DNA to check the TCRdb D call of TRBD1. In germline, CDR1 is MNHNY, CDR2 SVGAGI (reference sequence). This CDR3 has 13 amino acids. CDR3 region: CGRGAETPLEQYF.

The rearrangement joins TRBV20-1 to TRBJ2-1; TCRdb calls TRBD1, which cannot be checked without DNA. The CDR3 contains 14 residues. Per germline, CDR1 DFQATT and CDR2 SNEGSKA (reference sequence). The CDR3 loop reads CSANLGTPYNEQFF.